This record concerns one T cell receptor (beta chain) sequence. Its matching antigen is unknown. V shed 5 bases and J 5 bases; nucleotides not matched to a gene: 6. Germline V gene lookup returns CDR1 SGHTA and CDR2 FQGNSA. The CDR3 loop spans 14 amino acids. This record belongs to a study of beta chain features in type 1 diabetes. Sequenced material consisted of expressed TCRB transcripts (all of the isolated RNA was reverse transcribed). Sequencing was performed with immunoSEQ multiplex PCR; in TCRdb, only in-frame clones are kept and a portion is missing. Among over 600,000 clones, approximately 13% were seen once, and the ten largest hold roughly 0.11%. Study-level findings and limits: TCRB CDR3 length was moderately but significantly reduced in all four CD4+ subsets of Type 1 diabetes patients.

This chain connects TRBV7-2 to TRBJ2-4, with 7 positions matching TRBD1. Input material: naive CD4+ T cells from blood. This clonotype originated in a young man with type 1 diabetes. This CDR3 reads CASSPDRDQNIQYF. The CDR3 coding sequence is TGTGCCAGCAGCCCCGACAGGGACCAAAACATTCAGTACTTC. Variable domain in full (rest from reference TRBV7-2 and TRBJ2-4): GAGVSQSPSNKVTEKGKDVELRCDPISGHTALYWYRQSLGQGLEFLIYFQGNSAPDKSGLPSDRFSAERTGGSVSTLTIQRTQQEDSAVYLCASSPDRDQNIQYFGAGTRLSVL.